This T cell receptor beta chain was sequenced for a study of cytomegalovirus exposure and HLA in healthy donors. General study points: Over 150 TCR beta chains were listed as cytomegalovirus-associated. Sequencing depth roughly uniform across donors was assumed in presence/absence analyses.

The PCR used 60 Vbeta and 13 Jbeta primers. Assay: immunoSEQ multiplex PCR; the TCRdb copy retains only in-frame clones and omits some. The sample has 150,000 to 200,000 clones, under 80% seen once. About this clone itself: Its antigen is not known.

This CDR3 has 13 residues. The germline gives CDR1 SGHRS, CDR2 YFSETQ. With V trimmed by 1 base and J by 10 bases, 5 bases remained unmatched. The origin of this receptor is a female donor in good health and CMV-seronegative. Sample: PBMCs. V gene TRBV5-1 combines with J gene TRBJ2-1; 7 bases fit TRBD2. CDR3 bases: TGCGCCAGCAGCTTGAACGGGGGGATCGAGCAGTTCTTC. It yields the protein CASSLNGGIEQFF.